This T cell receptor (beta chain) was documented in a study of blood T cell repertoires in COVID-19. About the research overall: Italy, Spain and the United States were the sources of the convalescent and acute COVID-19 samples.

Germline CDR1 is MNHEY and CDR2 is SVGAGI. Trimming removed 7 bases from V and 8 bases from J, with 11 bases in between. The length of the CDR3 is 12 residues. This clone was picked up one time. The table came from immunoSEQ multiplex PCR; TCRdb's copy has only in-frame clones and leaves some out. The data hold over 50,000 clones, with 65% to 80% observed a single time. The source material was peripheral blood. This TCR was sampled from a human donor with active or convalescent COVID-19. The donor label of this sample is uncertain. The gene calls are TRBV6-5 and TRBJ1-4; D gene unclear. CDR3 sequence: CASTTAQEKLFF. CDR3 bases: TGTGCCAGCACGACTGCTCAGGAAAAACTGTTTTTT.